A selection of T cell receptor beta chains follows, all from one sample in a study of vaccination and CD4 T cells after COVID-19. Their cognate antigens are unknown. TCRdb called the PCR reads again in MiXCR, with one record for every CDR3 protein. The table shows thousands of distinct CDR3 sequences, with roughly 19% occurring only once. Sequencing was done on a sample of CD4+ T cells from blood, cultured in vitro. The receptors derive from a human donor who had recovered from COVID-19. The CDR3 runs from the conserved cysteine through the conserved F or W. The order of the fields is V gene, clone size, D gene, J gene, CDR3 protein, CDR3 DNA. A D gene is named only where the DNA matches it firmly. Part of the rows lack a size; the others show once, few, many or a class for expanded clones.

TRBV11-2	medium-sized	.	TRBJ1-2	CASSSYLRVSYGYTF	TGTGCCAGCAGCTCGTATCTCCGGGTCTCCTATGGCTACACCTTC
TRBV15	.	TRBD1	TRBJ1-5	CATSGQGNQPQHF	TGTGCCACCAGCGGACAGGGCAATCAGCCCCAGCATTTT
TRBV11-2	.	.	TRBJ2-5	CASSLGVGDQETQYF	TGTGCCAGCAGCTTGGGGGTGGGGGACCAAGAGACCCAGTACTTC
TRBV19	large	TRBD1	TRBJ1-5	CASSRRGRGANQPQHF	TGTGCCAGTAGTAGGAGGGGGCGAGGGGCCAATCAGCCCCAGCATTTT
TRBV3-1	.	TRBD1	TRBJ1-4	CTSSQAAGGEKLFF	TGTACCAGCAGCCAAGCGGCAGGGGGAGAAAAACTGTTTTTT
TRBV20-1	.	TRBD2	TRBJ2-3	CSARFGGADTQYF	TGCAGTGCTAGGTTCGGGGGGGCAGATACGCAGTATTTT
TRBV7-9	.	TRBD1	TRBJ1-4	CASSRGQGDEKLFF	TGTGCCAGCAGCCGCGGTCAGGGGGATGAAAAACTGTTTTTT
TRBV14	.	.	TRBJ2-3	CASSQVLGSTDTQYF	TGTGCCAGCAGCCAAGTCCTAGGAAGCACAGATACGCAGTATTTT
TRBV4-1	.	.	TRBJ1-6	CASSQGQRDNSPLHF	TGCGCCAGCAGCCAAGGGCAAAGGGATAATTCACCCCTCCACTTT
TRBV20-1	.	.	TRBJ2-4	CSASSDLKAKNIQYF	TGCAGTGCTAGTTCCGACCTAAAAGCCAAAAACATTCAGTACTTC
TRBV15	few	.	TRBJ2-7	CATSRDLGSSYEQYF	TGTGCCACCAGCAGAGATTTGGGAAGCTCCTACGAGCAGTACTTC
TRBV20-1	medium-sized	.	TRBJ1-3	CSARVPRSGNTIYF	TGCAGTGCTAGAGTTCCACGCTCTGGAAACACCATATATTTT
TRBV10-1	.	.	TRBJ1-4	CASKPATNEKLFF	TGCGCCAGCAAACCAGCAACTAATGAAAAACTGTTTTTT
TRBV12-3/TRBV12-4	.	TRBD1	TRBJ1-2	CASTRDSLGGYTF	TGTGCCAGCACTCGGGACAGCTTGGGGGGCTACACCTTC
TRBV11-1	few	.	TRBJ2-1	CASRVQSSSYNEQFF	TGTGCCAGCAGAGTCCAATCATCCTCCTACAATGAGCAGTTCTTC
TRBV20-1	few	TRBD2	TRBJ2-1	CSADNRRGAWGEQFF	TGCAGTGCTGACAACCGGCGGGGGGCCTGGGGTGAGCAGTTCTTC
TRBV2	few	.	TRBJ2-1	CASRLWDLGYNEQFF	TGTGCCAGCCGTCTATGGGATCTGGGCTACAATGAGCAGTTCTTC
TRBV6-1	large	.	TRBJ1-6	CASKGPTGVNSPLHF	TGTGCCAGCAAGGGTCCCACAGGAGTGAATTCACCCCTCCACTTT
TRBV27	.	TRBD1	TRBJ1-2	CASRTGGRYGYTF	TGTGCCAGCAGGACAGGGGGCCGCTATGGCTACACCTTC
TRBV11-3	few	.	TRBJ1-2	CASSLDRSNYGYTF	TGTGCCAGCAGCTTAGATAGGAGTAACTATGGCTACACCTTC
TRBV7-9	.	.	TRBJ1-2	CASSLSLSGTFAYGYTF	TGTGCCAGCAGCTTATCCCTGTCGGGGACGTTTGCCTATGGCTACACCTTC
TRBV20-1	large	.	TRBJ1-4	CSARGGPGKLFF	TGCAGTGCTAGAGGGGGCCCCGGAAAACTGTTTTTT
TRBV6-5	.	.	TRBJ1-3	CASSYTASGNTIYF	TGTGCCAGCAGTTACACTGCCTCTGGAAACACCATATATTTT
TRBV6-1	few	.	TRBJ1-1	CASSWQTGHGKDEAFF	TGTGCCAGCTCGTGGCAAACGGGACACGGCAAGGATGAAGCTTTCTTT
TRBV6-1	large	.	TRBJ1-2	CASTILTGSHYGYTF	TGTGCCAGCACAATACTAACCGGGAGTCACTATGGCTACACCTTC
TRBV27	few	.	TRBJ1-5	CASSHINQPQHF	TGTGCCAGCAGTCATATAAATCAGCCCCAGCATTTT
TRBV19	medium-sized	.	TRBJ1-3	CASSLNPQGLGGNTIYF	TGTGCCAGTAGCCTAAATCCTCAGGGGCTCGGTGGAAACACCATATATTTT
TRBV9	.	TRBD1	TRBJ1-2	CASSVEAGGSYGYTF	TGTGCCAGCAGCGTAGAAGCAGGGGGGAGCTATGGCTACACCTTC
TRBV11-3	.	.	TRBJ1-1	CASSLEQGNTEAFF	TGTGCCAGCAGCTTGGAACAGGGGAACACTGAAGCTTTCTTT
TRBV20-1	few	.	TRBJ2-1	CSALAEPPYNEQFF	TGCAGTGCGCTCGCCGAGCCCCCCTACAATGAGCAGTTCTTC
TRBV6-1	.	.	TRBJ2-2	CASSRGDGELFF	TGTGCCAGCAGCAGGGGTGACGGGGAGCTGTTTTTT
TRBV20-1	.	.	TRBJ2-1	CSAIRFGGASSYNEQFF	TGCAGTGCTATTCGGTTCGGCGGGGCCAGCTCCTACAATGAGCAGTTCTTC
TRBV30	hyperexpanded	.	TRBJ2-5	CAWSEAGQEETQYF	TGTGCCTGGAGTGAGGCGGGGCAGGAAGAGACCCAGTACTTC
TRBV5-4	.	.	TRBJ1-5	CASSLSRDQPQHF	TGTGCCAGCAGCTTAAGTCGGGATCAGCCCCAGCATTTT
TRBV10-3	.	TRBD1	TRBJ2-1	CAISDRGRANEQFF	TGTGCCATCAGTGACAGGGGGCGGGCGAATGAGCAGTTCTTC
TRBV6-5	.	.	TRBJ1-4	CASSYRQHSRELFF	TGTGCCAGCAGTTACAGGCAGCACAGTAGAGAACTGTTTTTT